These 10 T cell receptor beta chains share one sample of origin, sequenced in a study of cytomegalovirus exposure and HLA in healthy donors. PCR was performed using 60 Vbeta and 13 Jbeta primers. Measured with immunoSEQ multiplex PCR; TCRdb has only the in-frame clones, and not every one. The sample comprises some 160,000 clones, over 60% of which are singletons, and around 1.6% rests with the top ten. Sequenced: PBMCs. The receptor source for this set is a woman in her 30s in good health and CMV-seronegative.

CDR3 coding DNA: TGCAGCGTTGAAGCCAGGGATACCTACGAGCAGTACTTC. It yields the protein CSVEARDTYEQYF. The chain recombines TRBV29-1 with TRBJ2-7; tentative D call: TRBD1 (5 bases). CDR3 size: 13 residues. Trimming stripped 1 base from V and 2 bases from J, with 9 bases between. The germline V gene has CDR1 SQVTM and CDR2 ANQGSEA.

The rearrangement joins TRBV7-3 to TRBJ1-2; D is unclear. CDR1 is SGHTA, CDR2 FQGTGA, per germline. The CDR3 sequence is 14 residues long. Trimming shortened V by 5 bases and J by 2 bases, and 12 bases separated the two germline ends. Written as DNA, the CDR3 is TGTGCCAGCAGCCGAGAGGGCAGAAACTATGGCTACACCTTC. Its protein product is CASSREGRNYGYTF.

This chain uses TRBV5-1 with TRBJ2-1, with 13 bases identical to TRBD2. The CDR3 extends over 16 amino acids. Germline V gene data show CDR1 as SGHRS and CDR2 as YFSETQ. After removal of 0 bases from V and 9 bases from J, the junction contained 6 bases not matched to a gene. CDR3 sequence: CASSLGGTSGTSEQFF. The CDR3 coding sequence is TGCGCCAGCAGCTTGGGTGGGACTAGCGGGACGAGTGAGCAGTTCTTC.

This clone was counted once. V and J are TRBV7-2 and TRBJ2-3; 12 bases agree with TRBD2. Germline-derived CDR1 and CDR2 are SGHTA and FQGNSA. The CDR3 is 16 amino acids. Losses at the gene ends were 5 bases for V and 1 base for J; bases not matched to a gene: 4. CDR3 loop: CASSTRLAGGTDTQYF. The CDR3 region has the DNA TGTGCCAGCAGCACTAGACTAGCGGGAGGCACAGATACGCAGTATTTT.

The rearrangement links TRBV6-5 to TRBJ1-2, with D possibly matching TRBD1 (5 bases). The germline V and J ends were trimmed by 0 bases and 7 bases, with 18 bases remaining between them. The V gene's germline CDR1 is MNHEY and CDR2 SVGAGI. The CDR3 is 16 residues long. The CDR3 nucleotides read TGTGCCAGCAGTTACTCGCAGGGCGGGAGGCGGGGTGGCTACACCTTC. This sequence encodes CASSYSQGGRRGGYTF.

This chain joins TRBV4-1 and TRBJ1-2; D uncertain. CDR3 length: 16 residues. CDR1 and CDR2 from the germline V gene are MGHRA and YSYEKL. Trimming cost V 1 base and J 2 bases, with 14 bases left between them. The CDR3 sequence: CASSQGGGRWNYGYTF. As DNA, the CDR3 is TGCGCCAGCAGCCAAGGGGGAGGGAGGTGGAACTATGGCTACACCTTC.

This clone turned up a few times. Compared with germline, one end of the junction differs, possibly owing to a read error. The chain uses TRBV7-8 and TRBJ1-2; D unresolved. CDR3 length equals 15 residues. Germline-derived CDR1 and CDR2 are SGHVS and FQNEAQ. The CDR3 loop is CASSLGHQPPSGYPF. The CDR3 DNA reads TGTGCCAGCAGCTTAGGACACCAACCCCCCTCTGGCTACCCCTTC.

The gene calls are TRBV28 and TRBJ2-5; 8 nucleotides line up with TRBD2. Germline loops: CDR1 MDHEN, CDR2 SYDVKM. J was trimmed by 5 bases and V by 7 bases; bases with no gene match: 12. This CDR3 is built from 15 residues. The CDR3 region is CASTPSREGRETQYF. The CDR3 bases are TGTGCCAGCACCCCTAGCCGGGAGGGCCGGGAGACCCAGTACTTC.

This chain connects TRBV5-6 to TRBJ2-7; 14 bases agree with TRBD2. There are 14 residues in the CDR3. V trimming: 4 bases; J trimming: 6 bases; junction bases outside the gene matches: 3. Germline V gene data show CDR1 as SGHDT and CDR2 as YYEEEE. CDR3 amino acids: CASSPGLAGAEQYF. CDR3 bases: TGTGCCAGCAGCCCGGGACTAGCGGGGGCCGAGCAGTACTTC.

This clone was seen only a few times. This chain connects TRBV6-1 to TRBJ2-7; D is unclear. Germline V gene sequence: CDR1 MNHNS, CDR2 SASEGT. The CDR3 is 12 amino acids. The V and J ends lost 4 bases and 7 bases respectively, with 11 bases between them. Here the CDR3 reads CASSVATGEQYF. The CDR3 DNA is TGTGCCAGCAGTGTTGCGACTGGGGAGCAGTACTTC.